The rows below give T cell receptor beta chains drawn from one sample of a study of regulatory T cells in long-lasting Graves disease. TCRdb independently ran MiXCR on the multiplex PCR reads; one entry per CDR3 protein. The sample lists a few hundred thousand distinct CDR3 sequences, 20% to 25% seen once, with less than 15% in the top ten. This specimen was peripheral blood mononuclear cells (PBMCs), taken when the disease was refractory, from a patient treated with antithyroid drugs. The receptors were gathered from a female donor with Graves disease. Both conserved end residues are part of each CDR3. A D gene is named only where the DNA matches it firmly. Clone size is not always given. Where it is, it says once, few, many or a class for expanded clones.

V	size	D	J	DNA	CDR3
TRBV28	few	NA	TRBJ1-2	TGTGCCAGCAGTTTACCCCCGGGGCGCGCGGGCTATGGCTACACCTTC	CASSLPPGRAGYGYTF
TRBV3-1	NA	NA	TRBJ2-7	TGTACCAGCAGCCAAGATCTAGGACTAAACTACGAGCAGTACTTC	CTSSQDLGLNYEQYF
TRBV5-1	NA	NA	TRBJ1-2	TGCGCCAGCAGCGCTGGGACCTTCGATGGAGGCTACACCTTC	CASSAGTFDGGYTF
TRBV20-1	NA	NA	TRBJ2-2	TGCAGTGCTAGAGCTGGTGGTAGTAACACCGGGGAGCTGTTTTTT	CSARAGGSNTGELFF
TRBV28	many	NA	TRBJ1-2	TGTGCCAGCCGGATCCTCCAGGGCTACACCTTC	CASRILQGYTF
TRBV28	NA	TRBD2	TRBJ2-3	TGTGCCAGCAGTTTAGGAGCGGGAGTGGCAGATACGCAGTATTTT	CASSLGAGVADTQYF
TRBV3-1	NA	NA	TRBJ1-2	TGTGCCAGCAGCCAACAGGGGTCTTCCTATGGCTACACCTTC	CASSQQGSSYGYTF
TRBV29-1	NA	NA	TRBJ2-5	TGCAGCGTCCGGGGGCAGGGAAAAGAGACCCAGTACTTC	CSVRGQGKETQYF
TRBV28	many	TRBD1	TRBJ1-1	TGTGCCAGCAGTTTGGGGACAGATTTGGGGAACACTGAAGCTTTCTTT	CASSLGTDLGNTEAFF
TRBV29-1	few	NA	TRBJ1-6	TGCAGCGTCGTCGACCCAACCGGGACCTATAATTCACCCCTCCACTTT	CSVVDPTGTYNSPLHF
TRBV20-1	few	TRBD1	TRBJ2-7	TGCAGTGCTGGCCGGACAGGGGCCTATTCCTACGAGCAGTACTTC	CSAGRTGAYSYEQYF
TRBV29-1	few	NA	TRBJ1-1	TGCAGCGTTGTGGTGGATTTGAACACTGAAGCTTTCTTT	CSVVVDLNTEAFF
TRBV28	few	TRBD2	TRBJ2-1	TGTGCCAGCAGTTCGGGGAGGGTGGGAAACAATGAGCAGTTCTTC	CASSSGRVGNNEQFF
TRBV29-1	NA	NA	TRBJ2-2	TGCAGCGTCACGGTTAACGGGGAGCTGTTTTTT	CSVTVNGELFF